This T cell receptor (beta chain) was sequenced during a study of T cells expressing NK-cell markers. Study details: The sequencing cohort of eight donors included seven HCMV-seropositive individuals and one seronegative individual.

TCR beta libraries carry UMIs added by 5'RACE template switching. TCRdb reprocessed the 5' RACE reads and reports one entry per CDR3 protein, with no DNA. In total, the table holds 500,000 to 700,000 distinct CDR3 sequences. CDR1 DFQATT and CDR2 SNEGSKA come from the germline V gene (reference sequence). This CDR3 is 12 amino acids long. Details on this clonotype: What it binds is not known.

Study-level results: These clonotypes also led the CD3+CD56-NKG2C+ fraction in a few donors.

This sequence joins TRBV20-1 and TRBJ2-5; TCRdb's D call, TRBD1, is unchecked because there is no DNA. The material sequenced was blood T cells: a sorted CD56 or NKG2C T cell subset, CD4+ or CD8+ T cells, or bulk PBMC T cells (not recorded which). The receptor's source is a man younger than 30 in good health. CDR3 protein: CRGTGGPETQYF.